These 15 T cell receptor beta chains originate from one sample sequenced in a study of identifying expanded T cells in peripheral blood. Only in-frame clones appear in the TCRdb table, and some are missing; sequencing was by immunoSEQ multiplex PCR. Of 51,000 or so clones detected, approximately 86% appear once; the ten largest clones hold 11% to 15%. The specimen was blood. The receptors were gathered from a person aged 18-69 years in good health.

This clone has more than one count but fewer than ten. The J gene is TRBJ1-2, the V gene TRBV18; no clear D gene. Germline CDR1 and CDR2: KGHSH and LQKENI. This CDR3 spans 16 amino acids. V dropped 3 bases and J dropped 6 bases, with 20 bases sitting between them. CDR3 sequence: CASSPPSGRSVHGYTF. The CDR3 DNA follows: TGTGCCAGCTCACCTCCATCGGGCAGGTCGGTGCATGGCTACACCTTC.

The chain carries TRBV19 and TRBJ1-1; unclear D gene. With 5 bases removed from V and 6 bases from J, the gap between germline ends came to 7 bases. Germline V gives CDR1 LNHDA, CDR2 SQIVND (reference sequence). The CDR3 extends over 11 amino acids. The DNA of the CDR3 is TGTGCCAGTAGTTTCGCCGCTGAAGCTTTCTTT. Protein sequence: CASSFAAEAFF.

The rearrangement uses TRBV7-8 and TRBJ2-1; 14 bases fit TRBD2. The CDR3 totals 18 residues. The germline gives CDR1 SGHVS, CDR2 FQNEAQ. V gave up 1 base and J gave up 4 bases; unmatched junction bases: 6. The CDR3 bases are TGTGCCAGCAGCTTAGGTCGACTAGCGGGAGGGCCTTACAATGAGCAGTTCTTC. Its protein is CASSLGRLAGGPYNEQFF. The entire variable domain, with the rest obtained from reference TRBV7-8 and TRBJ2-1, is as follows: GAGVSQSPRYKVAKRGQDVALRCDPISGHVSLFWYQQALGQGPEFLTYFQNEAQLDKSGLPSDRFFAERPEGSVSTLKIQRTQQEDSAVYLCASSLGRLAGGPYNEQFFGPGTRLTVL.

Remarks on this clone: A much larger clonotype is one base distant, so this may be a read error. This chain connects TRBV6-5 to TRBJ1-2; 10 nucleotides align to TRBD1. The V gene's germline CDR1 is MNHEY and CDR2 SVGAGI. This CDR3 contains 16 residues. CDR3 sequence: CASSYIRTGGSYGYAF. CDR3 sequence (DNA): TGTGCCAGCAGTTACATCCGGACAGGGGGAAGTTACGGCTACGCCTTC.

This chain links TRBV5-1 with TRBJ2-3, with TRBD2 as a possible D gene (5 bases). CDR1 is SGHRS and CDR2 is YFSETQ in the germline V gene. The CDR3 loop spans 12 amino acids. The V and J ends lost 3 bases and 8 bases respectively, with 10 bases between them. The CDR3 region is CASSYDEGTQYF. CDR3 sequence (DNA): TGCGCCAGCAGCTACGACGAGGGTACGCAGTATTTT. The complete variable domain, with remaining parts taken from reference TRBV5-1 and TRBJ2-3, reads KAGVTQTPRYLIKTRGQQVTLSCSPISGHRSVSWYQQTPGQGLQFLFEYFSETQRNKGNFPGRFSGRQFSNSRSEMNVSTLELGDSALYLCASSYDEGTQYFGPGTRLTVL.

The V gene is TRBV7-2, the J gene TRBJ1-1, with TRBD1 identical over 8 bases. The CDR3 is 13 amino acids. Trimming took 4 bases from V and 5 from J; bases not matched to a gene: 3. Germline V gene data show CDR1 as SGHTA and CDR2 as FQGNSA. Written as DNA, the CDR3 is TGTGCCAGCAGCTCGGACAGGGTGACTGAAGCTTTCTTT. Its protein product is CASSSDRVTEAFF.

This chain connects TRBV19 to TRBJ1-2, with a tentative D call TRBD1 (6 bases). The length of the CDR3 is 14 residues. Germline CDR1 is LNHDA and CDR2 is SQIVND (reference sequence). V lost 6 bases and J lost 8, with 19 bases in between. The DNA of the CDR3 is TGTGCCAGTAGCCCCGGAGGGGGAAGAAGGGGCTACACCTTC. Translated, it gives CASSPGGGRRGYTF. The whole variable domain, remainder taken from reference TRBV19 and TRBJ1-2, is DGGITQSPKYLFRKEGQNVTLSCEQNLNHDAMYWYRQDPGQGLRLIYYSQIVNDFQKGDIAEGYSVSREKKESFPLTVTSAQKNPTAFYLCASSPGGGRRGYTFGSGTRLTVV.

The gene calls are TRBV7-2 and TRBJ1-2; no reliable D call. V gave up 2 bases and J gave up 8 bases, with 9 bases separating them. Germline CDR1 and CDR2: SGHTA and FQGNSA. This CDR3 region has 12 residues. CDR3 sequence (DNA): TGTGCCAGCAGCTTATGGGCGGTAGGCTACACCTTC. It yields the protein CASSLWAVGYTF.

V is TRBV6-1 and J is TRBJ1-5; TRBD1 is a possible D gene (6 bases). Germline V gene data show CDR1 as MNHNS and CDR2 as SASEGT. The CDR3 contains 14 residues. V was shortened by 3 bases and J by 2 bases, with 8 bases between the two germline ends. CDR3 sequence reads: CASSEGAGNQPQHF. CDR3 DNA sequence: TGTGCCAGCAGTGAGGGGGCAGGCAATCAGCCCCAGCATTTT.

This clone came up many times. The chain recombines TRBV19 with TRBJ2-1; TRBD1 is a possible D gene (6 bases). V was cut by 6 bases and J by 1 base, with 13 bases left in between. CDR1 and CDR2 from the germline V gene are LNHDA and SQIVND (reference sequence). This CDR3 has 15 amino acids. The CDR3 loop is CASRIDRSSYNEQFF. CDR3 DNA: TGTGCCAGTAGGATCGACAGGTCTTCCTACAATGAGCAGTTCTTC.

The CDR3 nucleotides are TGTGCCAGCAGCTTACAGGGAGATAAAACAGATACGCAGTATTTT. It encodes CASSLQGDKTDTQYF. V is TRBV11-2 and J is TRBJ2-3; either TRBD1 or TRBD2 may supply D (5 bases each). Trimming pared 2 bases from V and 3 bases from J, leaving 12 bases between. This CDR3 has 15 residues. Germline CDR1 is SGHAT and CDR2 is FQNNGV. The full variable domain, with the rest looked up from reference TRBV11-2 and TRBJ2-3, is EAGVAQSPRYKIIEKRQSVAFWCNPISGHATLYWYQQILGQGPKLLIQFQNNGVVDDSQLPKDRFSAERLKGVDSTLKIQPAKLEDSAVYLCASSLQGDKTDTQYFGPGTRLTVL.

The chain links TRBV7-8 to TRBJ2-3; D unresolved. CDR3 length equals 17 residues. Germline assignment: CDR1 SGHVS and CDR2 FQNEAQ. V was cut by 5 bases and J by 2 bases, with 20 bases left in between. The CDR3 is CASSLYYGQSLTDTQYF. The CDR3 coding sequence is TGTGCCAGCAGCCTGTACTATGGCCAGTCTCTCACAGATACGCAGTATTTT.

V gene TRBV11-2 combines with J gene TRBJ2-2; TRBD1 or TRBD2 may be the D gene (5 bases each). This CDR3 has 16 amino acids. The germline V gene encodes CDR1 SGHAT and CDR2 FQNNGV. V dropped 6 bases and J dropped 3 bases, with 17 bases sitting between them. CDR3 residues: CASSPTRDGHTGELFF. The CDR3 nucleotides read TGTGCCAGCAGTCCTACCAGGGACGGACACACCGGGGAGCTGTTTTTT.

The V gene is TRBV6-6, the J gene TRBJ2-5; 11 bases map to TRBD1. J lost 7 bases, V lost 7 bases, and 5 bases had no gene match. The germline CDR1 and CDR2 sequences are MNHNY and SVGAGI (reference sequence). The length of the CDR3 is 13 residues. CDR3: CASIQGTGGTQYF. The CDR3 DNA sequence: TGTGCCAGCATCCAAGGGACAGGGGGGACCCAGTACTTC.

CDR3 sequence (DNA): TGTGCCAGCACCACAACCCCTTGGGAAAGCTATGGCTACACCTTC. This encodes CASTTTPWESYGYTF. The V and J genes are TRBV6-1 and TRBJ1-2; no clear D gene. Germline-derived CDR1 and CDR2 are MNHNS and SASEGT. The length of the CDR3 is 15 residues. V lost 7 bases, J lost 4 bases, and 19 bases lay in between.